These 3 T cell receptor beta chains originate from one sample sequenced in a study of blood T cell repertoires in COVID-19. The repertoire was sequenced with immunoSEQ multiplex PCR; TCRdb's copy has only in-frame clones and lacks some. The sample has 250,000 or so clones; roughly 85% are singletons. The sample taken for sequencing was PBMCs or T cells enriched from blood (not recorded which). The receptors stem from a woman aged 45 to 65 who had been exposed to COVID-19.

This clone showed up just once. Here the CDR3 reads CSVGRGPNQPQHF. Written as DNA, the CDR3 is TGCAGCGTCGGCCGGGGTCCCAATCAGCCCCAGCATTTT. V and J are TRBV29-1 and TRBJ1-5; no reliable D call. V was cut by 6 bases and J by 3 bases, with 12 bases left in between. This CDR3 spans 13 amino acids. The V gene's germline CDR1 is SQVTM and CDR2 ANQGSEA.

J is TRBJ2-5 and V is TRBV19; 7 positions match TRBD1. CDR3 size: 15 residues. V was pared by 2 bases and J by 2 bases, with 5 bases of the junction left unmatched. Germline V gives CDR1 LNHDA, CDR2 SQIVND (reference sequence). The CDR3 region is CASSINTGEQETQYF. For the CDR3, the DNA is TGTGCCAGTAGTATAAATACAGGGGAACAAGAGACCCAGTACTTC.

The rearrangement links TRBV5-1 to TRBJ1-6; 7 nucleotides match TRBD1. The germline CDR1 and CDR2 sequences are SGHRS and YFSETQ. The CDR3 is made up of 14 amino acids. With V trimmed by 3 bases and J by 6 bases, 3 bases remained unmatched. The CDR3 region has the DNA TGCGCCAGCAGCTCAACAGGGGCTAATTCACCCCTCCACTTT. Protein: CASSSTGANSPLHF.